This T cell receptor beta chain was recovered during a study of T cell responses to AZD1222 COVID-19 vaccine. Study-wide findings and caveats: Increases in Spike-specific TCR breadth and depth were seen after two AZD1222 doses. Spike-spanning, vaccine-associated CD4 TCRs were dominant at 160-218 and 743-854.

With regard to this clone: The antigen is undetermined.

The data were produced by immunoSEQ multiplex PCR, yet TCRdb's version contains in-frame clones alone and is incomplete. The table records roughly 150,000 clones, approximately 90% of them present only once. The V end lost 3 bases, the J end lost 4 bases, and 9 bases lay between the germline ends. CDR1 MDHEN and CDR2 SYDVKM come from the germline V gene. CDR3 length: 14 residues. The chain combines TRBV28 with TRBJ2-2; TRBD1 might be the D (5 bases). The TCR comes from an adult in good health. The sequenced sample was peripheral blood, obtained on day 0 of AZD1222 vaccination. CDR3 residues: CASSLSRGTGELFF. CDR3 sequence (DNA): TGTGCCAGCAGTTTGAGTAGGGGCACCGGGGAGCTGTTTTTT.